Reported below is one TCR beta chain. This clonotype was detected many times. Its binding antigen is unknown. Per-base qualities were not stored, and no clone one base away is much larger. Full-length TCR variable regions were amplified by 5' RACE PCR with constant-region reverse primers, followed by semi-nested PCR with Nested Universal Primer A. Using the ReliaPrep RNA Cell Miniprep System, total RNA was extracted, and the SMARTer RACE 5'/3' Kit was then used to reverse transcribe the RNA into 5'RACE-ready cDNA. Full-length TCR alpha and beta libraries were barcoded with multiplex adaptors and sequenced on an Illumina MiSeq. On the authors' methods: For each of nine subset-tissue groups, sequencing data from the five patients were pooled, and the groups were compared by unsupervised clustering of TCR gene usage. Repertoire similarity was calculated with the Morisita-Horn index, weighting shared sequences by their contribution to each repertoire. TCRdb itself trimmed the public reads at Q25 with fastp, ran MiXCR and retained productive beta chains. Entries that share a CDR3 protein sequence are merged under the most common genes and DNA. These V and J calls are TCRdb output, not the study's own analysis. The table for this sample lists about 57,000 distinct CDR3 sequences; around 24% of them were counted only once. In total, the top ten clones hold under 2.5% of the sample.

Trimming removed 6 bases from V and 4 bases from J; the gene matches leave 3 bases unexplained. In the germline V gene, CDR1 corresponds to MNHEY and CDR2 to SVGAGI. Including cysteine and phenylalanine, the CDR3 has 12 amino acids. Only the CDR3 part of the read is kept: 36 bases, read in frame from the first base. The sample originates from a study (dated by TCRdb to between 2015 and 2017). Notes on the research overall: The study set out to test whether tumor-infiltrating Tregs in breast cancer get recruited from blood Tregs or are instead converted in situ from other CD4+ T cell subsets.

Cells that were CD4+CD25+CD127-/low were the ones isolated as Tregs. Tregs, naive and memory CD4+ T cells from tumor, blood and ipsilateral draining lymph nodes of five breast cancer patients underwent full-length TCR alpha and beta sequencing. Tumor tissue, along with lymph nodes from ipsilateral axillary dissection, was perfused with PBS, minced, and then digested using collagenase I and hyaluronidase. Sorted cell populations were confirmed by FACS to exceed 90% purity. Broad study findings and their caveats: The larger-cohort validation was restricted to a single TCR beta V-J rearrangement rather than whole repertoires. The TCR alpha and beta sequences of tumor-infiltrating Tregs showed the greatest overlap with tumor naive CD4+ T cells, followed by blood naive CD4+ T cells. Tumor memory CD4+ T cell TCR gene usage clustered with blood and lymph node memory CD4+ cells and lymph node naive CD4+ cells.

The TCR sequence derives from a female donor with breast cancer. The sequencing sample was made of tumor-infiltrating Tregs sorted from the breast tumor. The chain is assembled from TRBV6-5 and TRBJ2-7; 7 bases in between match TRBD1. The CDR3 sequence is CASSLQGYEQYF. The nucleotide sequence reads TGTGCCAGCAGCCTACAGGGGTACGAGCAGTACTTC.